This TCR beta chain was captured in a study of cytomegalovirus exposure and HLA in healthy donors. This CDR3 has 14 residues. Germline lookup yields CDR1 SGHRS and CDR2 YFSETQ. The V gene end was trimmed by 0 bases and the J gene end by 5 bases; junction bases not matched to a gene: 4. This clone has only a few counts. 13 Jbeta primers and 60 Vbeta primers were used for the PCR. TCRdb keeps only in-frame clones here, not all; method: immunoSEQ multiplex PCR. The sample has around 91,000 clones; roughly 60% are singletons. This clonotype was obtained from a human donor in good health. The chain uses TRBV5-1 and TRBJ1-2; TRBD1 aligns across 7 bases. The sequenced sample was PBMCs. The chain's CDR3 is CASSLEGQVYGYTF. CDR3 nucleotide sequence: TGCGCCAGCAGCTTGGAAGGACAGGTTTATGGCTACACCTTC.